This T cell receptor beta chain comes out of a study of T cells after yellow fever vaccination. This CDR3 is built from 14 residues. Trimming took 5 bases from V and 10 from J, leaving 15 bases between them. The germline V gene encodes CDR1 MNHEY and CDR2 SVGEGT. TCRdb called the 5' RACE reads again in MiXCR, with one record for every CDR3 protein. Altogether over 35,000 distinct CDR3 sequences are present, roughly 6.4% being singletons, with the ten largest covering more than 9%. Sample: PBMCs, either bulk or a sorted T-cell subset (CD4+, CD8+, memory, or dextramer-sorted; not recorded which), taken 45 days after the yellow fever booster vaccination. V usage is TRBV6-2 or TRBV6-3 and J usage is TRBJ1-6; D is unclear. This sequence originates from a man aged 30 to 45 who received the YFV17D yellow fever vaccine. The chain's CDR3 is CASSLFTGSSPLHF. The DNA for the CDR3 is TGTGCCAGCAGTCTTTTCACCGGATCCTCACCCCTCCACTTT.